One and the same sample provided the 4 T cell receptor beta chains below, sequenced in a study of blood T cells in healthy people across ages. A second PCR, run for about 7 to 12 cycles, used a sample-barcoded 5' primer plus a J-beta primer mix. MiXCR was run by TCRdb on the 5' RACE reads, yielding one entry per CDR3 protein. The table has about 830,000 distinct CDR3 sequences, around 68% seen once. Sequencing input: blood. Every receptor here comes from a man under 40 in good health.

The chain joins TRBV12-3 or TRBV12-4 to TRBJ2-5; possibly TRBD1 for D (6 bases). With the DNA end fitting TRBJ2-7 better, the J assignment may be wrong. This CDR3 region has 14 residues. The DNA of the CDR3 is TGTGCCAGCAGTTTTCAACAGGGACCCCACGAGCAGTACTTC. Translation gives CASSFQQGPHEQYF.

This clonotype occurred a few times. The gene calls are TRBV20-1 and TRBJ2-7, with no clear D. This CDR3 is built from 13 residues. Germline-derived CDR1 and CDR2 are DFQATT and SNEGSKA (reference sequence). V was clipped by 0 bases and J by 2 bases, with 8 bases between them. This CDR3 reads CSARERPTYEQYF. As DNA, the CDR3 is TGCAGTGCTAGAGAACGTCCCACCTACGAGCAGTACTTC.

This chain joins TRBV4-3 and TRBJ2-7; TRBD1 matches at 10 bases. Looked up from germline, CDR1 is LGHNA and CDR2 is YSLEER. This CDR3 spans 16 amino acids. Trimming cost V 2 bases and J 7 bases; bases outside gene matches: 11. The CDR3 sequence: CASSQRDRGALGEQYF. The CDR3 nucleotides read TGCGCCAGCAGCCAACGGGACAGGGGCGCCCTCGGAGAGCAGTACTTC.

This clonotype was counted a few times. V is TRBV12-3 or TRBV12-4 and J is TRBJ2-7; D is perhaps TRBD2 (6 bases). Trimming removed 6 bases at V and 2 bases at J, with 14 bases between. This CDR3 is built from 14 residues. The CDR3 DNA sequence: TGTGCCAGCAGGCGGGGAATCGAAGCCTACGAGCAGTACTTC. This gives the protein CASRRGIEAYEQYF.